The following is a TCR beta chain sequence with its context. Assay: immunoSEQ multiplex PCR; the TCRdb copy retains only in-frame clones and omits some. This table has some 22,000 clones, around 94% appearing once. This sample is drawn from a study of blood T cell repertoires in COVID-19. Study-level information: The study drew acute and convalescent COVID-19 samples from the United States, Italy and Spain. From T cells, B-cell-depleted T cells, or PBMCs came the material, which was cDNA or gDNA.

CDR1 and CDR2 from the germline V gene are MDHEN and SYDVKM. The CDR3 sequence is 13 residues long. Trimming left V 7 bases short and J 1 base short, with 8 bases between. Sequences were obtained from peripheral blood. The chain links TRBV28 to TRBJ1-3; D is perhaps TRBD1 (6 bases). This receptor was obtained from a woman aged 50 to 60 with active COVID-19. The CDR3 sequence is CASTDSSGNTIYF. In DNA form, the CDR3 reads TGTGCCAGCACGGACAGTTCTGGAAACACCATATATTTT. Full variable domain (remainder filled in from reference TRBV28 and TRBJ1-3): DVKVTQSSRYLVKRTGEKVFLECVQDMDHENMFWYRQDPGLGLRLIYFSYDVKMKEKGDIPEGYSVSREKKERFSLILESASTNQTSMYLCASTDSSGNTIYFGEGSWLTVV.